The 17 T cell receptor beta chains listed next were all sequenced from one sample in a study of blood T cell repertoires in COVID-19. Clones were sequenced by immunoSEQ multiplex PCR, and TCRdb holds only the in-frame ones, with some missing. The table lists around 180,000 clones, approximately 88% of them singletons. Input material: peripheral blood. These receptors originate from a woman aged 25 to 39 with acute or convalescent COVID-19.

This chain connects TRBV7-9 to TRBJ1-1; D gene ambiguous. Looked up from germline, CDR1 is SEHNR and CDR2 is FQNEAQ (reference sequence). The CDR3 contains 12 residues. The ends were cut back, 4 bases at V and 5 bases at J, with 8 bases in the middle. The CDR3, as DNA: TGTGCCAGCAGCTGGGGAGGGACTGAAGCTTTCTTT. Protein product: CASSWGGTEAFF.

The rearrangement joins TRBV5-1 to TRBJ2-1; 9 bases line up with TRBD1. J was trimmed by 7 bases and V by 4 bases; bases with no gene match: 18. CDR3 length equals 18 residues. Germline loops: CDR1 SGHRS, CDR2 YFSETQ. The CDR3 bases are TGCGCCAGCAGCCGCCAACTCTCCGGGACAGGGTCCCTTAATGAGCAGTTCTTC. Its translation: CASSRQLSGTGSLNEQFF.

This sequence joins TRBV28 and TRBJ2-1; D call uncertain. This CDR3 comprises 12 residues. Deletions cut 4 bases from V and 13 bases from J, with 14 bases between. Germline-derived CDR1 and CDR2 are MDHEN and SYDVKM. This CDR3 reads CASSSRRISQFF. CDR3 sequence (DNA): TGTGCCAGCAGTTCGAGGCGAATATCCCAGTTCTTC.

The rearrangement joins TRBV5-1 to TRBJ1-2; tentative D call: TRBD1 (5 bases). The CDR3 spans 14 residues. Germline V gene lookup returns CDR1 SGHRS and CDR2 YFSETQ. V dropped 5 bases and J dropped 8 bases, with 19 bases sitting between them. The CDR3 DNA reads TGCGCCAGCAGATCTGGGACTGAATTACGAGGCTACACCTTC. Translation: CASRSGTELRGYTF.

The CDR3 DNA reads as TGTGCCAGCAGTTTATTCGGGGGGACTTACAATGAGCAGTTCTTC. It specifies CASSLFGGTYNEQFF. J is TRBJ2-1 and V is TRBV27; the match to TRBD2 covers 7 bases. The CDR3 is 15 residues long. The V segment lost 1 base and the J segment 4 bases; nucleotides outside the gene matches: 4. In germline, CDR1 is MNHEY, CDR2 SMNVEV (reference sequence).

This clone was found once. The chain combines TRBV5-1 with TRBJ2-2, with 7 bases matching TRBD2. The CDR3 consists of 14 residues. Germline CDR1 reads SGHRS; CDR2 reads YFSETQ. V shed 4 bases and J 6 bases; nucleotides not matched to a gene: 6. DNA of the CDR3: TGCGCCAGCAGCGGCGGGAGTCCGGCCGGGGAGCTGTTTTTT. It translates to CASSGGSPAGELFF. Together with reference TRBV5-1 and TRBJ2-2, the CDR3 gives the full variable domain: KAGVTQTPRYLIKTRGQQVTLSCSPISGHRSVSWYQQTPGQGLQFLFEYFSETQRNKGNFPGRFSGRQFSNSRSEMNVSTLELGDSALYLCASSGGSPAGELFFGEGSRLTVL.

The rearrangement uses TRBV6-6 and TRBJ2-1; D uncertain. V was clipped by 0 bases and J by 9 bases, with 6 bases between them. The CDR3 spans 12 residues. The V gene's germline CDR1 is MNHNY and CDR2 SVGAGI (reference sequence). CDR3 region: CASSYSSVEQFF. In DNA, the CDR3 is TGTGCCAGCAGTTACTCGAGTGTTGAGCAGTTCTTC.

This chain uses TRBV15 with TRBJ1-1; perhaps TRBD1 as D (6 bases). Germline V gene data show CDR1 as LNHNV and CDR2 as YYDKDF (reference sequence). This CDR3 contains 15 residues. Trimming stripped 0 bases from V and 2 bases from J, with 10 bases between. The CDR3 region is CATSRERTDNTEAFF. CDR3 bases: TGTGCCACCAGCAGAGAACGGACAGATAACACTGAAGCTTTCTTT.

The J gene is TRBJ1-6, the V gene TRBV3-1 (or the pseudogene TRBV3-2), with 7 bases matching TRBD1. J gave up 7 bases and V 10 bases, and 7 bases lay outside the gene matches. The CDR3 covers 13 residues. CDR1 is LGHDT and CDR2 is YNNKEL in the germline V gene (reference sequence). The CDR3 sequence is CATRTGSNSPLHF. The DNA for the CDR3 is TGTGCCACCCGGACAGGTTCCAATTCACCCCTCCACTTT.

In nucleotides, the CDR3 is TGCAGCGCTCGGAGAGGCCCTTCCTACGAGCAGTACTTC. Protein product: CSARRGPSYEQYF. V gene TRBV29-1 combines with J gene TRBJ2-7; D ambiguous. V lost 7 bases, J lost 1 base, and 14 bases lay in between. This CDR3 comprises 13 residues. Per the germline V gene, CDR1 is SQVTM and CDR2 is ANQGSEA.

V is TRBV15 and J is TRBJ2-3; no clear D. Trimming shortened V by 0 bases and J by 2 bases, and 15 bases separated the two germline ends. The CDR3 sequence is 17 residues long. Germline V gene sequence: CDR1 LNHNV, CDR2 YYDKDF (reference sequence). CDR3: CATSRDLSQFYTDTQYF. The CDR3, as DNA: TGTGCCACCAGCAGAGATCTGAGCCAATTTTACACAGATACGCAGTATTTT.

This clone was found a few times. The rearrangement links TRBV7-9 to TRBJ2-6, with D uncertain. The germline V gene encodes CDR1 SEHNR and CDR2 FQNEAQ (reference sequence). This CDR3 comprises 15 residues. Deletions cut 8 bases from V and 0 bases from J, with 11 bases between. CDR3 region: CASGYYGSGANVLTF. The CDR3 DNA follows: TGTGCCAGCGGCTATTACGGCTCTGGGGCCAACGTCCTGACTTTC.

The rearrangement joins TRBV5-1 to TRBJ2-1; TRBD2 matches at 7 bases. With V trimmed by 4 bases and J by 4 bases, 11 bases remained unmatched. Germline V lookup: CDR1 SGHRS, CDR2 YFSETQ. This CDR3 region has 16 residues. CDR3 sequence reads: CASSREGPAGYNEQFF. The CDR3, as DNA: TGCGCCAGCAGCAGGGAGGGGCCAGCGGGGTACAATGAGCAGTTCTTC.

The gene calls are TRBV19 and TRBJ1-2; no reliable D call. CDR1 is LNHDA and CDR2 is SQIVND in the germline V gene (reference sequence). The CDR3 has 13 amino acids. V lost 10 bases to trimming and J lost 0 bases, with 12 bases between them. The CDR3 DNA reads TGTGCCATCTTCGACGGAGCTAACTATGGCTACACCTTC. Its protein is CAIFDGANYGYTF.

The rearrangement links TRBV14 to TRBJ2-1; the D is unclear. The V and J ends lost 0 bases and 6 bases respectively, with 18 bases between them. Germline CDR1 reads SGHDN; CDR2 reads FVKESK. This CDR3 is 17 amino acids long. DNA of the CDR3: TGTGCCAGCAGCCAAGATCTCTTCCGGTTAGTCCCCAATGAGCAGTTCTTC. Protein sequence: CASSQDLFRLVPNEQFF.

The chain couples TRBV29-1 to TRBJ2-2, with D unresolved. CDR1 SQVTM and CDR2 ANQGSEA come from the germline V gene. This CDR3 is 13 amino acids long. V lost 7 bases to trimming and J lost 2 bases, with 11 bases between them. The CDR3 here is CSARVQNTGELFF. The CDR3 nucleotides are TGCAGCGCCCGGGTCCAAAACACCGGGGAGCTGTTTTTT.

With regard to this clone: In the same sample, other DNA sequences code for this CDR3. The chain carries TRBV28 and TRBJ1-4; D unclear. V was trimmed by 6 bases and J by 8 bases, leaving 7 bases between them. The length of the CDR3 is 11 residues. Germline CDR1 is MDHEN and CDR2 is SYDVKM. CDR3 bases: TGTGCCAGCAGCTCGAGGGAAAAACTGTTTTTT. Translation: CASSSREKLFF.